Presented here are 2 T cell receptor beta chains from one specimen sequenced in a study of blood T cell repertoires in COVID-19. TCRdb's table, derived via immunoSEQ multiplex PCR, lists solely in-frame clones and lacks some. The sample has 120,000 to 150,000 clones; about four fifths are singletons. Sample: peripheral blood. Source of these receptors: a man aged 25-45 years with COVID-19, enrolled during active disease.

The CDR3 DNA reads TGTGCCAGTAGAAAAGCGGGAGCAGGGGATGAGCAGTTCTTC. Translation gives CASRKAGAGDEQFF. The chain carries TRBV19 and TRBJ2-1; 8 bases agree with TRBD2. Germline trimming cut 6 bases from V and 8 bases from J; bases unmatched to any gene: 9. Looked up from germline, CDR1 is LNHDA and CDR2 is SQIVND (reference sequence). The CDR3 is 14 amino acids.

This chain joins TRBV14 and TRBJ2-7, with 7 bases identical to TRBD2. V shed 4 bases, J shed 8 bases, and the junction held 8 bases outside the gene matches. Per the germline V gene, CDR1 is SGHDN and CDR2 is FVKESK. The CDR3 consists of 13 residues. This chain's CDR3 is CASSPTTSTKQYF. Written as DNA, the CDR3 is TGTGCCAGCAGCCCGACGACTAGCACCAAGCAGTACTTC.